The present entry profiles one TCR beta chain with its context. The target antigen is unknown. Analyses pooled second doses at about 4 or about 12 weeks. Libraries were prepared by immunoSEQ multiplex PCR; TCRdb keeps only in-frame clonotypes and omits some of them. The table shows roughly 270,000 clones, with roughly 93% occurring only once. The entry originates in a study of T cell responses to AZD1222 COVID-19 vaccine. Findings of the study overall: Spike-wide coverage was observed for vaccine-associated CD4 TCRs, with dominant responses at 160-218 and 743-854. The donor group comprised mostly white British people and more females; the analysis possibly underestimated clonal diversity. None of the repertoires were sampled until the peak T cell response had passed.

The CDR3 is 14 amino acids. Germline CDR1 MDHEN, CDR2 SYDVKM. V shed 2 bases and J shed 4 bases, with 11 bases lying between them. The sample consisted of peripheral blood, taken 28 days after the second AZD1222 dose. This receptor was taken from an adult who received the AZD1222 COVID-19 vaccine. The chain links TRBV28 to TRBJ1-2; maybe TRBD1 (5 bases). As DNA, the CDR3 is TGTGCCAGCAGTTTACTCCAGGGTAGCTATGGCTACACCTTC. Translating it yields CASSLLQGSYGYTF.